The next 8 T cell receptor beta chains were all read from a single sample in a study of graft-versus-host responses after intestinal transplantation. Assay: immunoSEQ multiplex PCR; the TCRdb copy retains only in-frame clones and omits some. The data contain about 90,000 clones, less than 95% of them seen just once; the ten biggest clones take up over 0.15%. Their cognate antigens are unknown. Sequences were derived from unstimulated CD4+ T cells sorted from spleen or lymph node cells, sampled before transplant. The source is a human donor who was the organ donor for an intestinal transplant.

This rearrangement joins TRBV7-3 to TRBJ2-3; 9 nucleotides agree with TRBD2. The CDR3 covers 16 residues. J was trimmed by 1 base and V by 1 base; bases with no gene match: 3. Per germline, CDR1 SGHTA and CDR2 FQGTGA. In DNA form, the CDR3 reads TGTGCCAGCAGCTTAAGCGGGGGGGTAGGCACAGATACGCAGTATTTT. It specifies CASSLSGGVGTDTQYF.

V is TRBV11-2 and J is TRBJ2-1; D may be TRBD2 (7 bases). This CDR3 has 16 amino acids. Germline-derived CDR1 and CDR2 are SGHAT and FQNNGV. With 5 bases removed from V and 0 bases from J, the gap between germline ends came to 14 bases. In nucleotides, the CDR3 is TGTGCCAGCAGCCCAATAGGGGGGGGCTCCTACAATGAGCAGTTCTTC. Its protein is CASSPIGGGSYNEQFF.

This sequence joins TRBV19 and TRBJ1-5, with D possibly being TRBD1 (5 bases). There are 14 residues in the CDR3. V was clipped by 5 bases and J by 5 bases, with 13 bases between them. Germline V lookup: CDR1 LNHDA, CDR2 SQIVND (reference sequence). CDR3 in DNA: TGTGCCAGTAGTGGGGTTGGGGGTTATCAGCCCCAGCATTTT. It yields the protein CASSGVGGYQPQHF.

The chain uses TRBV18 and TRBJ2-3; TRBD2 might be the D (6 bases). Trimming shortened V by 4 bases and J by 4 bases, and 12 bases separated the two germline ends. The germline V gene has CDR1 KGHSH and CDR2 LQKENI. The CDR3 sequence is 14 residues long. The CDR3 DNA follows: TGTGCCAGCTCACAAGGGACTGTCTCAGATACGCAGTATTTT. It translates to CASSQGTVSDTQYF.

As concerns this clone: Distinct nucleotide sequences in the sample also encode this CDR3. The V call is TRBV14, the J call TRBJ1-3; D remains ambiguous. CDR3 length equals 13 residues. The V and J ends lost 1 base and 4 bases respectively, with 5 bases between them. Germline V gives CDR1 SGHDN, CDR2 FVKESK. Written as DNA, the CDR3 is TGTGCCAGCAGCCAAGTATCGGGAAACACCATATATTTT. Amino acid sequence: CASSQVSGNTIYF. Using reference TRBV14 and TRBJ1-3 for the parts outside the CDR3, the full variable domain is EAGVTQFPSHSVIEKGQTVTLRCDPISGHDNLYWYRRVMGKEIKFLLHFVKESKQDESGMPNNRFLAERTGGTYSTLKVQPAELEDSGVYFCASSQVSGNTIYFGEGSWLTVV.

The V and J genes are TRBV28 and TRBJ1-2; D is unclear. Germline V CDR1 and CDR2: MDHEN, SYDVKM. Trimming pared 3 bases from V and 4 bases from J, leaving 15 bases between. The CDR3 is 15 residues long. This CDR3 is CASSLGVAGLYGYTF. As DNA, the CDR3 is TGTGCCAGCAGTTTGGGCGTAGCAGGACTCTATGGCTACACCTTC.

The chain combines TRBV10-3 with TRBJ2-7; D gene unclear. The V gene's germline CDR1 is ENHRY and CDR2 SYGVKD. This CDR3 has 13 amino acids. V gave up 0 bases and J gave up 4 bases, with 7 bases separating them. The CDR3 DNA follows: TGTGCCATCAGTGAGTCCCGGTTGTACGAGCAGTACTTC. Translated, it gives CAISESRLYEQYF.

This clone was counted once. The CDR3 is CASSARTISGGVNYGYTF. Written as DNA, the CDR3 is TGTGCCAGCAGCGCGCGGACAATTTCAGGGGGTGTAAACTATGGCTACACCTTC. The rearrangement uses TRBV5-8 and TRBJ1-2; 7 bases agree with TRBD1. The trim removed 4 bases at V and 2 bases at J, leaving 17 bases unmatched. From germline, CDR1 is SGHTS and CDR2 YDEGEE. The CDR3 has 18 amino acids. Complete variable domain (other parts from reference TRBV5-8 and TRBJ1-2): EAGVTQSPTHLIKTRGQQATLRCSPISGHTSVYWYQQALGLGLQFLLWYDEGEERNRGNFPPRFSGRQFPNYSSELNVNALELEDSALYLCASSARTISGGVNYGYTFGSGTRLTVV.